Shown below are 5 T cell receptor beta chains from a single sample sequenced in a study of blood T cell repertoires in COVID-19. TCRdb keeps only in-frame clones here, not all; method: immunoSEQ multiplex PCR. The sample contains 300,000 or so clones, approximately 90% of which appear only once. The sample consisted of peripheral blood. These receptor sequences come from a woman aged 40-49 years with acute or convalescent COVID-19.

The sample holds a few counts of this clone. The chain couples TRBV1 to TRBJ2-7; the DNA was not used to check the table's D call, TRBD2. TRBV1 is listed as a pseudogene. The CDR3 sequence is 20 residues long. CDR3 sequence (DNA): TGCACCAGCAACCACGATCTAGCGGGGGGGGGACCATCAAGCTCCTACGAGCAGTACGTC. Translating it yields CTSNHDLAGGGPSSSYEQYV.

This clone appeared once. The chain joins TRBV2 to TRBJ2-5, with 11 bases fitting TRBD2. CDR1 and CDR2 from the germline V gene are SNHLY and FYNNEI. Trimming removed 6 bases from V and 5 bases from J; junction bases left unmatched: 14. This CDR3 has 17 amino acids. CDR3: CASSRGLAARSVETQYF. The CDR3 DNA reads as TGTGCCAGCAGCCGGGGACTAGCGGCTAGATCCGTTGAGACCCAGTACTTC.

This sequence joins TRBV5-5 and TRBJ1-2, with 9 bases aligning to TRBD1. The CDR3 loop spans 13 amino acids. Trimming removed 3 bases from V and 10 bases from J; junction bases left unmatched: 7. CDR1 SGHKS and CDR2 YYEKEE come from the germline V gene (reference sequence). The CDR3: CASSWDREEDYTF. Written as DNA, the CDR3 is TGTGCCAGCAGCTGGGACAGGGAGGAGGACTACACCTTC.

V gene TRBV29-1 combines with J gene TRBJ1-3, with 8 positions matching TRBD1. The CDR3 has 15 amino acids. CDR1 is SQVTM, CDR2 ANQGSEA, per germline. Unmatched junction bases numbered 9, after V lost 7 bases and J lost 1 base. Here the CDR3 DNA reads TGCAGCGCTGAGACAGGGGCTTTTTCTGGAAACACCATATATTTT. Its translation is CSAETGAFSGNTIYF.

The genes are TRBV10-3 and TRBJ1-4; D not certain. The V end was cut by 0 bases, the J end by 1 base, with 12 bases between. Germline loops: CDR1 ENHRY, CDR2 SYGVKD. This CDR3 region has 17 residues. The CDR3 sequence is CAISESGLPKTNEKLFF. The CDR3 DNA reads TGTGCCATCAGTGAGTCCGGGTTACCTAAAACTAATGAAAAACTGTTTTTT.